The clone carrying this T cell receptor beta chain appeared many times. Time point in this sample: longitudinal time-point 2. Unsorted libraries were generated from 2 million PBMCs. These cells had been stored in RNAlater at -80 C. These data originate in a study of neurological immune-mediated disorders. Trimming removed 1 base from V and 3 bases from J, with 10 bases in between. The CDR3 sequence is 15 residues long. Germline CDR1 and CDR2: LNHNV and YYDKDF (reference sequence). Over 160 million TCR-beta sequences (from 15-18 subjects) were yielded by each sequencing run. TCRdb recomputed calls from the 5' RACE reads with MiXCR, one row per CDR3 protein. This table has some 87,000 distinct CDR3 sequences, under 15% appearing once.

The sequenced sample was PBMCs. This receptor was identified in a female donor with HTLV-1-associated myelopathy (HAM/TSP). This sequence joins TRBV15 and TRBJ2-1; D unclear. The CDR3 nucleotides are TGTGCCACCAGCAGAGGAGACGGAATCTACAATGAGCAGTTCTTC. Amino acid sequence: CATSRGDGIYNEQFF.